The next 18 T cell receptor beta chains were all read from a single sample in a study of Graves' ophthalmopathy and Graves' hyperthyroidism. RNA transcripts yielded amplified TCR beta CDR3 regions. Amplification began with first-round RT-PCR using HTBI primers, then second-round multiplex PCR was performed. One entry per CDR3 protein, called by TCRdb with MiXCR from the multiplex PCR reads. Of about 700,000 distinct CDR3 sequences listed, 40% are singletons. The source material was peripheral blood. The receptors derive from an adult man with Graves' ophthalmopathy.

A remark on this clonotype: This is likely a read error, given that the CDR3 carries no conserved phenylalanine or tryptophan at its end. CDR3 in DNA: TGTGCCAGCAGCCGCGGACTAGCGGGCACAGATACGCAGTATGTT. Translation: CASSRGLAGTDTQYV. V gene TRBV6-5 combines with J gene TRBJ2-3; 10 bases line up with TRBD2. Germline V CDR1 and CDR2: MNHEY, SVGAGI. V trimming: 6 bases; J trimming: 1 base; junction bases outside the gene matches: 4. The length of the CDR3 is 15 residues.

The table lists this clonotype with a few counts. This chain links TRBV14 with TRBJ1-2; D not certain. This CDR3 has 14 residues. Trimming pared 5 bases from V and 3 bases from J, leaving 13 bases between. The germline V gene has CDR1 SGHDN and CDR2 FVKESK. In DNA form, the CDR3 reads TGTGCCAGCAGCAAAAGACACACCTACTATGGCTACACCTTC. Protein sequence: CASSKRHTYYGYTF.

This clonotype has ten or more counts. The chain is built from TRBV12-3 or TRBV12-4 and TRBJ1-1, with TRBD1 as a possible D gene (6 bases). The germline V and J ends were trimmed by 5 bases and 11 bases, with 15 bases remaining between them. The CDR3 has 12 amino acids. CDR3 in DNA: TGTGCCAGCAGTATAACAGGGTGGGATGCTTTCTTT. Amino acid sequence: CASSITGWDAFF.

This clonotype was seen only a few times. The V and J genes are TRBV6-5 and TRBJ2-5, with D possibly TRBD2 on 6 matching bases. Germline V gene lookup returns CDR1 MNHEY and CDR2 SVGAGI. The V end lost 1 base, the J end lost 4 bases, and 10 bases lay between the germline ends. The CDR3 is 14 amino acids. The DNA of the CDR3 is TGTGCCAGCAGTTACTTGGGGCGGGGAGAGACCCAGTACTTC. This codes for CASSYLGRGETQYF.

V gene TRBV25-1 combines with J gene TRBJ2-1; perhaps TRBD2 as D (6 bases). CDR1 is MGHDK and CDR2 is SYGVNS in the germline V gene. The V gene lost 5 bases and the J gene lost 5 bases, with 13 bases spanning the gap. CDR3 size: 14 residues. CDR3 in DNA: TGTGCCAGCAGTCGGGGGACGTATGACAATGAGCAGTTCTTC. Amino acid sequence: CASSRGTYDNEQFF.

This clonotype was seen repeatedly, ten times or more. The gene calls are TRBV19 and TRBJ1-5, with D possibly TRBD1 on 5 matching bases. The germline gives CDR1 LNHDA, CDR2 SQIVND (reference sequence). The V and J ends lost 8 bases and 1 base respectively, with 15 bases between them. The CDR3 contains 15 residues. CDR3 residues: CASAVGAGSNQPQHF. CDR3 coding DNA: TGTGCCAGTGCGGTTGGGGCTGGAAGCAATCAGCCCCAGCATTTT.

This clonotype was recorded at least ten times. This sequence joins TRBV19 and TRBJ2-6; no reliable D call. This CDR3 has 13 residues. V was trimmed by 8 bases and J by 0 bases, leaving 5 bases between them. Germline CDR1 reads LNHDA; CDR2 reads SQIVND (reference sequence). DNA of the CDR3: TGTGCCAGTTGTCTCTCTGGGGCCAACGTCCTGACTTTC. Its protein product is CASCLSGANVLTF.

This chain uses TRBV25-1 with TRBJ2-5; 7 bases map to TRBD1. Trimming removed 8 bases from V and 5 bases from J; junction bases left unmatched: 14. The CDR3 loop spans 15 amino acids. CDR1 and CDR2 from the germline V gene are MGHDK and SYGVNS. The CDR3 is CASSSGTEEAETQYF. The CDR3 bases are TGTGCCAGCTCGTCCGGGACAGAAGAGGCGGAGACCCAGTACTTC. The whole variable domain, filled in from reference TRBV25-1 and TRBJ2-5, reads EADIYQTPRYLVIGTGKKITLECSQTMGHDKMYWYQQDPGMELHLIHYSYGVNSTEKGDLSSESTVSRIRTEHFPLTLESARPSHTSQYLCASSSGTEEAETQYFGPGTRLLVL.

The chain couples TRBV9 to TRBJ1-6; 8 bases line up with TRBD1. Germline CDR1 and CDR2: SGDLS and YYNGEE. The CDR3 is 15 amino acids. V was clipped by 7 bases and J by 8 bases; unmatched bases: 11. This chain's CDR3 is CASSLRTGNDSPLHF. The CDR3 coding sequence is TGTGCCAGCTCACTACGGACAGGGAACGATTCACCCCTCCACTTT.

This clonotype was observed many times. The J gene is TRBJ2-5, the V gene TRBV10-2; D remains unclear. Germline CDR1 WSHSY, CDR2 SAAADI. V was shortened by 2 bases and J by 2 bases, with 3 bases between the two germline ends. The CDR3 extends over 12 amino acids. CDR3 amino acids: CASSEIQETQYF. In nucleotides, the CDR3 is TGCGCCAGCAGTGAGATTCAAGAGACCCAGTACTTC.

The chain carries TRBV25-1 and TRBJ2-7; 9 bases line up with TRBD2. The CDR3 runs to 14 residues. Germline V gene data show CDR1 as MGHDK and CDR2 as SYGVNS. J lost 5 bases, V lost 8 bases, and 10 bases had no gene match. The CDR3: CASSPGLAVDEQYF. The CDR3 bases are TGTGCCAGCTCACCGGGACTAGCCGTCGACGAGCAGTACTTC.

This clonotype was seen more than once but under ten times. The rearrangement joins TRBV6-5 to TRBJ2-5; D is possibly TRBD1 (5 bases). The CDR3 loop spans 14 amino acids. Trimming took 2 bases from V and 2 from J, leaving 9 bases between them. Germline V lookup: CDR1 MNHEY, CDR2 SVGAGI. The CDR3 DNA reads TGTGCCAGCAGTTACAGACGGACACAAGAGACCCAGTACTTC. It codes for CASSYRRTQETQYF.

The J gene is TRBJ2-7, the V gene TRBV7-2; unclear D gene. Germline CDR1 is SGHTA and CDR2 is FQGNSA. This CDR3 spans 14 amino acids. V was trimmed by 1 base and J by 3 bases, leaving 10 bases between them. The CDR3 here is CASSLGRSNYEQYF. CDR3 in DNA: TGTGCCAGCAGCTTAGGGCGGTCTAACTACGAGCAGTACTTC.

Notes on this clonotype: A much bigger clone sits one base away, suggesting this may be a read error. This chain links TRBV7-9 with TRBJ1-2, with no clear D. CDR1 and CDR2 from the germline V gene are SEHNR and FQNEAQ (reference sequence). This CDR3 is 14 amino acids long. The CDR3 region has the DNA TGTGCCGGCAGCTTCTGGGAGGCTAACTATGGCTACACCTTC. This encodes CAGSFWEANYGYTF.

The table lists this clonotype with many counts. CDR3 nucleotides: TGCGCCAGCAGCTTGGCTAGCGGGAGCTCCTACGAGCAGTACTTC. Protein sequence: CASSLASGSSYEQYF. The gene calls are TRBV5-1 and TRBJ2-7, with 10 bases identical to TRBD2. V shed 0 bases and J 0 bases; nucleotides not matched to a gene: 0. Germline V gives CDR1 SGHRS, CDR2 YFSETQ. The CDR3 runs 15 residues.

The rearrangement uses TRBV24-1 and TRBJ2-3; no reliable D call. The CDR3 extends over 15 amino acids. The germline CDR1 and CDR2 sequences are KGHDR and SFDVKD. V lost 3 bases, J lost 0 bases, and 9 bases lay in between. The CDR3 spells CATSDPTVSTDTQYF. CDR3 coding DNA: TGTGCCACCAGTGATCCGACGGTGAGCACAGATACGCAGTATTTT.

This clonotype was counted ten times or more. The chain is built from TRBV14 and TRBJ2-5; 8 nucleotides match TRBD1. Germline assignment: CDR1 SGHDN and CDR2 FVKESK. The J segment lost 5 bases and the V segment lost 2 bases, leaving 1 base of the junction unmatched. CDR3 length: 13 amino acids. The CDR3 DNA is TGTGCCAGCAGCCAAAACAGGGGGGAGACCCAGTACTTC. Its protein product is CASSQNRGETQYF.

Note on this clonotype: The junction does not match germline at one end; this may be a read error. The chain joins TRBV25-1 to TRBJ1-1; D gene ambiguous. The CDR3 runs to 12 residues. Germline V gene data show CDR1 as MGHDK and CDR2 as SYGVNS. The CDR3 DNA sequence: TGTGCCAGCAGCCACCTGGTCACTGAAGCCTTCTTT. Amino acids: CASSHLVTEAFF.